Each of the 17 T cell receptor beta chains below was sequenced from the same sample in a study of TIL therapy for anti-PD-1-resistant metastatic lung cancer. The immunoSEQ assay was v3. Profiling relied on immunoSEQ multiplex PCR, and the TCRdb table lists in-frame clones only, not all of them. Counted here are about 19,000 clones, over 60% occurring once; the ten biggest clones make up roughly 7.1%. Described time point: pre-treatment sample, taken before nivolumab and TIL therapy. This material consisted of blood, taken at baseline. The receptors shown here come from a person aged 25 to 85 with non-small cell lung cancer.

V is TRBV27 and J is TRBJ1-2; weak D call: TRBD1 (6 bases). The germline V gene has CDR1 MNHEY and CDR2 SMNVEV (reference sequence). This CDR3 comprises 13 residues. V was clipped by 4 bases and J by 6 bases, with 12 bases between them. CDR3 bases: TGTGCCAGCAGTTCTTTTAGGGGGGATGGCTACACCTTC. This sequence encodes CASSSFRGDGYTF.

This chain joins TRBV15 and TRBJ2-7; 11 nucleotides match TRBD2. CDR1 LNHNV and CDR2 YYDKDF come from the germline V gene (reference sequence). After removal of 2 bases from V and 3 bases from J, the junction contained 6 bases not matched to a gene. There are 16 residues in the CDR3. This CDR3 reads CATSRTWGLADYEQYF. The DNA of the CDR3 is TGTGCCACCAGCAGAACCTGGGGACTAGCGGACTACGAGCAGTACTTC.

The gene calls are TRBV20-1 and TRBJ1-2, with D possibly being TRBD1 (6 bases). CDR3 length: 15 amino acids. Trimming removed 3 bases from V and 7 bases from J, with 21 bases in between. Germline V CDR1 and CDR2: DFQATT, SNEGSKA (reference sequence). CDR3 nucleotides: TGCAGTGCTAGTGATAACCGGGGGCAAATAGCTGGCTACACCTTC. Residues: CSASDNRGQIAGYTF.

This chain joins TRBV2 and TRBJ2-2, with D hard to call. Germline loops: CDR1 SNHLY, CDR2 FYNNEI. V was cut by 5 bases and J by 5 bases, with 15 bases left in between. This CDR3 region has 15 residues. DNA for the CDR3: TGTGCCAGCAGTTCGGATGGGGTTTCGACCGGGGAGCTGTTTTTT. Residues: CASSSDGVSTGELFF.

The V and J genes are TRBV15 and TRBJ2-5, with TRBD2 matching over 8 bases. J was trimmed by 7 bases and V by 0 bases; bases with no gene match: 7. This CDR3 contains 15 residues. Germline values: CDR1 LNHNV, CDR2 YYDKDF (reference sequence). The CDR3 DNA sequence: TGTGCCACCAGCAGAGACGGGAGGGCCGGCGGGACCCAGTACTTC. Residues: CATSRDGRAGGTQYF.

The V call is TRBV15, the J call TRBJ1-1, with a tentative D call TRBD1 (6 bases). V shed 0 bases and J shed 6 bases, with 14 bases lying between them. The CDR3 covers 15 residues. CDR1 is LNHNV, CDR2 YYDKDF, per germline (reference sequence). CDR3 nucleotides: TGTGCCACCAGCAGAGATTCAGGGGTAGGGGCTGAAGCTTTCTTT. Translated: CATSRDSGVGAEAFF.

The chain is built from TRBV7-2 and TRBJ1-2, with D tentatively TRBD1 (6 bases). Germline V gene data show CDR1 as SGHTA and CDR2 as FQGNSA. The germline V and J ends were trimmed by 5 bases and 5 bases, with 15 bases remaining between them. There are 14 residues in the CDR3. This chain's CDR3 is CASSIGPQGYGYTF. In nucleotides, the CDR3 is TGTGCCAGCAGCATCGGTCCACAGGGATATGGCTACACCTTC.

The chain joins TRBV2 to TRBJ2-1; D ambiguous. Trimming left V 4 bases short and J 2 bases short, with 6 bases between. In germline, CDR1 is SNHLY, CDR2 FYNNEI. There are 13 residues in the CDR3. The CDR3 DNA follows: TGTGCCAGCAGTGGTAACACCTACAATGAGCAGTTCTTC. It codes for CASSGNTYNEQFF.

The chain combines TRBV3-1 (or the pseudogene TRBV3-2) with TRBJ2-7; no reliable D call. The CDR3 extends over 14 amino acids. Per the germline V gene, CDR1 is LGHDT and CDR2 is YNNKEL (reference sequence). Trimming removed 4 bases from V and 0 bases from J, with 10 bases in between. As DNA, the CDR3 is TGTGCCAGCAGCCTTTACACGAGCTCCTACGAGCAGTACTTC. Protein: CASSLYTSSYEQYF.

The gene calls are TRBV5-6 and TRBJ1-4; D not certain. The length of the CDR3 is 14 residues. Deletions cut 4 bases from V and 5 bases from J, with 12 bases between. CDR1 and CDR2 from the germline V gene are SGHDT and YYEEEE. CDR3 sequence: CASSVRARNEKLFF. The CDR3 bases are TGTGCCAGCAGCGTCCGAGCCCGAAATGAAAAACTGTTTTTT.

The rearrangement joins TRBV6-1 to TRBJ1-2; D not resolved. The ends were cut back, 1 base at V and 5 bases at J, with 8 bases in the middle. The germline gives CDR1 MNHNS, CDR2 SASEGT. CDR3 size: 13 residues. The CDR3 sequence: CASSEVPLYGYTF. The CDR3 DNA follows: TGTGCCAGCAGTGAAGTCCCTTTATATGGCTACACCTTC.

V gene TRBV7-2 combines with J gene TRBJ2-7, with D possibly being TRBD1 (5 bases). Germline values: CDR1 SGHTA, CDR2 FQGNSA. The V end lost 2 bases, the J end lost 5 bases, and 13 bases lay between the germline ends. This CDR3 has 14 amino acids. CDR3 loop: CASSLYLSRDEQYF. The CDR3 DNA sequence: TGTGCCAGCAGCTTATACCTGAGCAGGGACGAGCAGTACTTC.

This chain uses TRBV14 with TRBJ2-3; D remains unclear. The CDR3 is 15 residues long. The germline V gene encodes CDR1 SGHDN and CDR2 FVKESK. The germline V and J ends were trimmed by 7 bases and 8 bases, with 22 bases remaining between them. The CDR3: CASTRAGRTPSTQYF. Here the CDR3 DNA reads TGTGCCAGCACCCGGGCCGGGCGCACACCAAGTACGCAGTATTTT. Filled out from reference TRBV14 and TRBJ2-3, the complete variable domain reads EAGVTQFPSHSVIEKGQTVTLRCDPISGHDNLYWYRRVMGKEIKFLLHFVKESKQDESGMPNNRFLAERTGGTYSTLKVQPAELEDSGVYFCASTRAGRTPSTQYFGPGTRLTVL.

Here the CDR3 DNA reads TGTGCCAGCAGTTTTAAAGAGACCCAGTACTTC. Amino acid sequence: CASSFKETQYF. The chain employs TRBV12-3 or TRBV12-4 and TRBJ2-5; D is undetermined. Trimming pared 3 bases from V and 3 bases from J, leaving 2 bases between. The CDR3 extends over 11 amino acids.

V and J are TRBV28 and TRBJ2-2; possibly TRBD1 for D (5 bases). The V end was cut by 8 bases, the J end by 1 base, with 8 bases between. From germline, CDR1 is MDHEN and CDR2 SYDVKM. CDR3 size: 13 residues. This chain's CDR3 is CASGHRNTGELFF. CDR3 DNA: TGTGCCAGCGGACACCGGAACACCGGGGAGCTGTTTTTT.

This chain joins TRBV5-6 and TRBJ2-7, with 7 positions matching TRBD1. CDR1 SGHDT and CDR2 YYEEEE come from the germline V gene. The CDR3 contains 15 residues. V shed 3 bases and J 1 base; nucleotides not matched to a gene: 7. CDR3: CASSSGTDLSYEQYF. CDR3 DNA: TGTGCCAGCAGCTCTGGGACAGATCTATCCTACGAGCAGTACTTC.

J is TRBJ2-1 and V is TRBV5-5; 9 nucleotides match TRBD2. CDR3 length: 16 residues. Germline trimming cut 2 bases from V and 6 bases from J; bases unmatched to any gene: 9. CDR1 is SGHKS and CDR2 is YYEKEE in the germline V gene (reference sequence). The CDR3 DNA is TGTGCCAGCAGCTTTTCCGCCGGACTAGCGACCAATGAGCAGTTCTTC. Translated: CASSFSAGLATNEQFF.